Shown below are 4 T cell receptor beta chains from a single sample sequenced in a study of blood T cell repertoires in COVID-19 (dated by TCRdb to the early 2020s). Receptor libraries were prepared by the immunoSEQ multiplex PCR assay. TCRdb's version of the immuneACCESS table is confined to in-frame rearrangements and falls short of the full clone set. An unresolved V gene accounts for under half of the shortfall where checked; the remainder is of unknown origin. This sample has under 110,000 clones in its table, and about two thirds of those were observed once. The leading ten clones occupy around 0.92% of the sample. Input material: peripheral blood. The receptors derive from a human donor with acute or convalescent COVID-19. The donor label of this sample is uncertain.

The V gene is TRBV7-2, the J gene TRBJ2-5; D is unclear. V was pared by 2 bases and J by 1 base, with 5 bases between. The CDR3 is 13 amino acids. CDR1 is SGHTA and CDR2 is FQGNSA in the germline V gene. CDR3 in DNA: TGTGCCAGCAGCTTACGGGTCCAAGAGACCCAGTACTTC. Amino acid sequence: CASSLRVQETQYF. Filled out from reference TRBV7-2 and TRBJ2-5, the complete variable domain reads GAGVSQSPSNKVTEKGKDVELRCDPISGHTALYWYRQSLGQGLEFLIYFQGNSAPDKSGLPSDRFSAERTGGSVSTLTIQRTQQEDSAVYLCASSLRVQETQYFGPGTRLLVL.

This chain links TRBV5-1 with TRBJ1-6; D possibly corresponds to TRBD1 (6 bases). V was clipped by 0 bases and J by 6 bases, with 10 bases between them. From germline, CDR1 is SGHRS and CDR2 YFSETQ. This CDR3 region has 15 residues. CDR3 in amino acids: CASSLGTGPNSPLHF. CDR3 nucleotides: TGCGCCAGCAGCTTGGGTACAGGGCCTAATTCACCCCTCCACTTT.

The genes are TRBV5-1 and TRBJ1-1; D may be TRBD1 (5 bases). The CDR3 is 14 amino acids. The V gene lost 0 bases and the J gene lost 7 bases, with 13 bases spanning the gap. The germline gives CDR1 SGHRS, CDR2 YFSETQ. CDR3 protein: CASSLVAGKDEAFF. CDR3 DNA sequence: TGCGCCAGCAGCTTGGTTGCAGGGAAGGATGAAGCTTTCTTT.

The rearrangement joins TRBV29-1 to TRBJ2-5, with D hard to call. Trimming pared 4 bases from V and 1 base from J, leaving 7 bases between. The CDR3 has 12 residues. Germline V lookup: CDR1 SQVTM, CDR2 ANQGSEA. The CDR3 loop is CSVGPSQETQYF. As DNA, the CDR3 is TGCAGCGTTGGGCCATCCCAAGAGACCCAGTACTTC.